This TCR beta chain is drawn from a study of blood T cells in healthy people across ages. Primed by a sample-barcoded 5' primer and a J-beta primer mix, a second PCR proceeded for about 6 to 12 cycles. A single record per CDR3 protein comes from TCRdb applying MiXCR to the 5' RACE reads. In the table there are some 1,800,000 distinct CDR3 sequences, about 39% of which are singletons. The sample holds many counts of this clonotype. CDR1 MNHNS and CDR2 SASEGT come from the germline V gene. The CDR3 contains 13 residues. Trimming took off 6 bases at V and 5 bases at J, with 14 bases between the two ends.

The sample comprised blood. The rearrangement uses TRBV6-1 and TRBJ2-7; D may be TRBD2 (5 bases). This receptor was obtained from a human donor in good health. The CDR3 DNA sequence: TGTGCCAGCAGGCTTCTAACTAGGAACGAGCAGTACTTC. Translated, it gives CASRLLTRNEQYF.